A selection of T cell receptor beta chains follows, all from one sample in a study of blood T cell repertoires in COVID-19. Produced via immunoSEQ multiplex PCR; TCRdb's table is partial and in-frame only. Of roughly 300,000 clones listed, 70% to 90% are singletons. Sequencing was performed on PBMCs or T cells enriched from blood (not recorded which). These receptors were collected from a woman in her 30s who had recovered from COVID-19. CDR3s include the opening cysteine and the closing phenylalanine or tryptophan. A D gene is named only where the DNA matches it firmly. Where a row states a size, it is once, few, many or the class of an expanded clone; other rows omit it.

D: -
size: -
J: TRBJ1-1
V: TRBV6-2/TRBV6-3
CDR3: CASSYSILRNTEAFF
DNA: TGTGCCAGCAGTTACTCGATTTTGAGGAACACTGAAGCTTTCTTT

D: -
size: -
J: TRBJ2-3
V: TRBV5-1
CDR3: CASSLGGYTDTQYF
DNA: TGCGCCAGCAGCTTGGGCGGTTACACAGATACGCAGTATTTT

D: -
size: -
J: TRBJ1-1
V: TRBV19
CDR3: CASSAERATEAFF
DNA: TGTGCCAGTAGCGCCGAGCGGGCCACTGAAGCTTTCTTT

D: -
size: -
J: TRBJ2-1
V: TRBV6-4
CDR3: CFRWGPYRNEQFF
DNA: TGTTTTCGGTGGGGGCCCTATCGAAATGAGCAGTTCTTC

D: -
size: -
J: TRBJ1-1
V: TRBV25-1
CDR3: CASSESESPTEAFF
DNA: TGTGCCAGCAGTGAATCGGAGAGTCCCACTGAAGCTTTCTTT

D: -
size: -
J: TRBJ2-5
V: TRBV29-1
CDR3: CSVGRAGETQYF
DNA: TGCAGCGTTGGGAGGGCGGGGGAGACCCAGTACTTC

D: -
size: -
J: TRBJ1-2
V: TRBV3-1/TRBV3-2
CDR3: CASSQVGLGYTF
DNA: TGTGCCAGCAGCCAAGTAGGACTCGGCTACACCTTC

D: TRBD2
size: -
J: TRBJ2-1
V: TRBV24-1
CDR3: CATSPSSGGVNEQFF
DNA: TGTGCCACCAGTCCGTCTAGCGGGGGGGTCAATGAGCAGTTCTTC

D: -
size: -
J: TRBJ2-6
V: TRBV7-8
CDR3: CASSLVEGVSGANVLTF
DNA: TGTGCCAGCAGCTTAGTTGAGGGGGTGTCAGGGGCCAACGTCCTGACTTTC

D: TRBD1
size: -
J: TRBJ1-3
V: TRBV4-2
CDR3: CASSPAGRQGFGNTIYF
DNA: TGTGCCAGCAGCCCCGCGGGGAGACAGGGATTCGGAAACACCATATATTTT

D: TRBD2
size: -
J: TRBJ2-4
V: TRBV2
CDR3: CASSEASGGFNIQYF
DNA: TGTGCCAGCAGTGAAGCTTCGGGGGGGTTCAACATTCAGTACTTC

D: -
size: -
J: TRBJ1-5
V: TRBV30
CDR3: CAWSWRSNQPQHF
DNA: TGTGCCTGGAGTTGGAGGAGCAATCAGCCCCAGCATTTT

D: TRBD1
size: -
J: TRBJ2-3
V: TRBV11-2
CDR3: CASSLVGTGGWDTQYF
DNA: TGTGCCAGCAGCTTAGTGGGGACAGGGGGCTGGGATACGCAGTATTTT

D: -
size: -
J: TRBJ2-5
V: TRBV2
CDR3: CASGAQETQYF
DNA: TGTGCCAGCGGGGCCCAAGAGACCCAGTACTTC

D: TRBD1
size: -
J: TRBJ1-6
V: TRBV3-1/TRBV3-2
CDR3: CASSQGVGTGSSPLHF
DNA: TGTGCCAGCAGCCAAGGGGTGGGGACAGGGAGTTCACCCCTCCACTTT

D: -
size: -
J: TRBJ1-1
V: TRBV19
CDR3: CASSQGHLNTEAFF
DNA: TGTGCCAGTAGCCAGGGACATCTGAACACTGAAGCTTTCTTT

D: TRBD1
size: -
J: TRBJ1-1
V: TRBV7-9
CDR3: CASSSRTGGTEAFF
DNA: TGTGCCAGCAGCTCAAGGACAGGGGGCACTGAAGCTTTCTTT

D: -
size: -
J: TRBJ2-1
V: TRBV5-1
CDR3: CASSFVPLTGVYNEQFF
DNA: TGCGCCAGCAGCTTTGTCCCCTTAACGGGGGTCTACAATGAGCAGTTCTTC

D: -
size: -
J: TRBJ1-1
V: TRBV5-4
CDR3: CASSEDWNTEAFF
DNA: TGTGCCAGCAGCGAGGACTGGAACACTGAAGCTTTCTTT

D: TRBD1
size: -
J: TRBJ1-5
V: TRBV7-2
CDR3: CASSYGTDSNQPQHF
DNA: TGTGCCAGCAGCTACGGGACAGATAGCAATCAGCCCCAGCATTTT

D: -
size: -
J: TRBJ2-1
V: TRBV5-1
CDR3: CASSLDRAYNEQFF
DNA: TGCGCCAGCAGCTTGGACAGGGCCTACAATGAGCAGTTCTTC

D: -
size: few
J: TRBJ1-6
V: TRBV4-2
CDR3: CASSQVRGYYNSPLHF
DNA: TGTGCCAGCAGCCAAGTAAGGGGTTATTATAATTCACCCCTCCACTTT

D: TRBD1
size: -
J: TRBJ1-6
V: TRBV28
CDR3: CASSSDRVDSPLHF
DNA: TGTGCCAGCAGTTCCGACAGGGTAGATTCACCCCTCCACTTT

D: -
size: -
J: TRBJ1-2
V: TRBV6-1
CDR3: CASREGEDYGYTF
DNA: TGTGCCAGCAGAGAAGGGGAGGACTATGGCTACACCTTC

D: -
size: -
J: TRBJ2-7
V: TRBV5-1
CDR3: CASSPAAGAHEQYF
DNA: TGCGCCAGCAGCCCGGCTGCAGGGGCCCACGAGCAGTACTTC

D: -
size: -
J: TRBJ2-3
V: TRBV7-9
CDR3: CASRAGQKTDTQYF
DNA: TGTGCCAGCAGGGCGGGACAGAAAACAGATACGCAGTATTTT

D: TRBD1
size: -
J: TRBJ1-3
V: TRBV6-5
CDR3: CASRLTGAGGNTIYF
DNA: TGTGCCAGCAGACTCACAGGGGCTGGTGGAAACACCATATATTTT

D: TRBD1
size: -
J: TRBJ1-2
V: TRBV5-4
CDR3: CASGQGGYYGYTF
DNA: TGTGCCAGCGGACAGGGAGGGTACTATGGCTACACCTTC

D: TRBD1
size: -
J: TRBJ1-6
V: TRBV7-3
CDR3: CASSHGTGERSPLHF
DNA: TGTGCCAGCAGCCACGGGACAGGGGAGCGTTCACCCCTCCACTTT

D: -
size: -
J: TRBJ1-6
V: TRBV27
CDR3: CASSLWAGDNSPLHF
DNA: TGTGCCAGCAGTTTATGGGCAGGGGACAATTCACCCCTCCACTTT

D: TRBD2
size: -
J: TRBJ2-3
V: TRBV18
CDR3: CASSFTSGGSDTQYF
DNA: TGTGCCAGCTCATTCACTAGCGGGGGCTCAGATACGCAGTATTTT

D: -
size: -
J: TRBJ2-1
V: TRBV6-5
CDR3: CASSRIRNEQFF
DNA: TGTGCCAGCAGCCGAATCAGAAATGAGCAGTTCTTC

D: -
size: -
J: TRBJ2-7
V: TRBV29-1
CDR3: CSVETGRTYEQYF
DNA: TGCAGCGTGGAGACAGGGAGGACCTACGAGCAGTACTTC

D: TRBD1
size: -
J: TRBJ1-2
V: TRBV6-5
CDR3: CASSSGGNYGYTF
DNA: TGTGCCAGCAGTTCAGGGGGCAACTATGGCTACACCTTC

D: TRBD1
size: once
J: TRBJ2-3
V: TRBV6-1
CDR3: CASSDQGAWTDTQYF
DNA: TGTGCCAGCAGTGATCAGGGGGCTTGGACAGATACGCAGTATTTT

D: -
size: -
J: TRBJ1-1
V: TRBV4-1
CDR3: CASSSGLREGTEAFF
DNA: TGCGCCAGCAGCTCGGGACTTAGGGAGGGAACTGAAGCTTTCTTT

D: -
size: -
J: TRBJ1-6
V: TRBV3-1/TRBV3-2
CDR3: CASSQGGGGGNSPLHF
DNA: TGTGCCAGCAGCCAAGGCGGAGGGGGGGGAAATTCACCCCTCCACTTT

D: TRBD1
size: -
J: TRBJ2-7
V: TRBV6-1
CDR3: CASKRTGDREQYF
DNA: TGTGCCAGCAAAAGAACAGGGGATCGCGAGCAGTACTTC

D: -
size: -
J: TRBJ1-4
V: TRBV19
CDR3: CASSEPGQGKLFF
DNA: TGTGCCAGTAGTGAACCGGGACAAGGAAAACTGTTTTTT

D: -
size: -
J: TRBJ2-3
V: TRBV6-5
CDR3: CASSYSGRGGTDTQYF
DNA: TGTGCCAGCAGTTACTCTGGCAGGGGAGGCACAGATACGCAGTATTTT

D: TRBD2
size: -
J: TRBJ2-5
V: TRBV5-5
CDR3: CASSILASGGETQYF
DNA: TGTGCCAGCAGTATACTAGCGAGCGGGGGAGAGACCCAGTACTTC

D: -
size: few
J: TRBJ2-7
V: TRBV19
CDR3: CASSAGRYEQYF
DNA: TGTGCCAGTAGTGCGGGCCGCTACGAGCAGTACTTC

D: -
size: -
J: TRBJ2-2
V: TRBV27
CDR3: CASSLALMNTGELFF
DNA: TGTGCCAGCAGTTTAGCTCTAATGAACACCGGGGAGCTGTTTTTT

D: -
size: -
J: TRBJ1-1
V: TRBV11-3
CDR3: CASSTDRNTEAFF
DNA: TGTGCCAGCAGCACCGACAGGAACACTGAAGCTTTCTTT

D: TRBD2
size: -
J: TRBJ2-4
V: TRBV7-2
CDR3: CASSSRLAGGPGAKNIQYF
DNA: TGTGCCAGCAGCTCAAGACTAGCGGGGGGCCCAGGAGCCAAAAACATTCAGTACTTC

D: TRBD2
size: -
J: TRBJ2-1
V: TRBV7-2
CDR3: CASSLGLAGSNEQFF
DNA: TGTGCCAGCAGCCTCGGACTAGCGGGTTCCAATGAGCAGTTCTTC

D: -
size: -
J: TRBJ2-7
V: TRBV5-6
CDR3: CASSLGRALEQYF
DNA: TGTGCCAGCAGCTTGGGCAGGGCCCTTGAGCAGTACTTC

D: -
size: -
J: TRBJ1-4
V: TRBV6-8
CDR3: CASNENREGDEKLFF
DNA: TGTGCCAGCAACGAGAACAGGGAAGGGGATGAAAAACTGTTTTTT

D: TRBD1
size: -
J: TRBJ2-5
V: TRBV7-6
CDR3: CASSLGGQGKETQYF
DNA: TGTGCCAGCAGCTTAGGGGGACAGGGCAAGGAGACCCAGTACTTC

D: TRBD2
size: -
J: TRBJ2-2
V: TRBV6-5
CDR3: CASGGLAGSGELFF
DNA: TGTGCCAGTGGGGGACTAGCGGGGTCCGGGGAGCTGTTTTTT

D: TRBD1
size: -
J: TRBJ1-2
V: TRBV5-1
CDR3: CASSYGTGSRYGYTF
DNA: TGCGCCAGCAGCTACGGGACAGGGAGCAGGTATGGCTACACCTTC

D: TRBD1
size: -
J: TRBJ2-5
V: TRBV18
CDR3: CASSPGQHQETQYF
DNA: TGTGCCAGCTCACCGGGACAGCACCAAGAGACCCAGTACTTC

D: -
size: once
J: TRBJ1-1
V: TRBV27
CDR3: CASRLRQGTIEAFF
DNA: TGTGCCAGCAGGTTACGGCAAGGGACTATTGAAGCTTTCTTT

D: TRBD2
size: -
J: TRBJ2-2
V: TRBV15
CDR3: CATSRASGARTGELFF
DNA: TGTGCCACCAGCAGGGCAAGCGGGGCCCGCACCGGGGAGCTGTTTTTT

D: TRBD2
size: -
J: TRBJ2-1
V: TRBV4-1
CDR3: CASSPVAGAYNEQFF
DNA: TGCGCCAGCAGCCCCGTAGCGGGGGCCTACAATGAGCAGTTCTTC

D: -
size: few
J: TRBJ2-4
V: TRBV9
CDR3: CASSEKVGSKNIQYF
DNA: TGTGCCAGCAGCGAGAAAGTAGGGAGCAAAAACATTCAGTACTTC

D: -
size: -
J: TRBJ1-1
V: TRBV10-3
CDR3: CAISALGGGTEAFF
DNA: TGTGCCATCAGTGCTTTGGGGGGAGGGACTGAAGCTTTCTTT

D: -
size: -
J: TRBJ1-2
V: TRBV12-3/TRBV12-4
CDR3: CASSPDSYYGYTF
DNA: TGTGCCAGCAGTCCCGACAGCTACTATGGCTACACCTTC

D: TRBD1
size: once
J: TRBJ2-7
V: TRBV14
CDR3: CASSPQYNRGPYEQYF
DNA: TGTGCCAGCAGCCCCCAATACAACAGGGGGCCCTACGAGCAGTACTTC

D: -
size: -
J: TRBJ1-2
V: TRBV23-1
CDR3: CASSQPPWGRGGYTF
DNA: TGCGCCAGCAGTCAACCCCCGTGGGGGCGCGGTGGCTACACCTTC